The T cell receptor beta chain described here comes from a study of shared clonotypes between healthy human individuals. The naive CD8 subset, CD45RO-negative cells positively selected for CCR7, excluded terminally differentiated effector memory CD45RA+ cells. Whole-study findings and limits: Naive subsets typically showed greater estimated richness than memory subsets.

This CDR3 region has 14 residues. Unmatched junction bases numbered 3, after V lost 0 bases and J lost 6 bases. Germline V gene sequence: CDR1 SGHNT, CDR2 YYREEE (reference sequence). Splitting of each subset's genomic DNA was done evenly across several immunoSEQ plates. Replicate PCRs for sorted subsets used about 200 ng DNA; this equaled 33,000 or so T cell genomes. The method was immunoSEQ multiplex PCR; TCRdb's version includes in-frame clones alone and lacks a portion of them. The repertoire has about 2.1 million clones, around 95% of them found once; the top ten carry under 2%. As concerns this clone: Its matching antigen is unknown.

Sequencing used naive CD8+ T cells from PBMCs. The chain combines TRBV5-4 with TRBJ2-1; TRBD2 matches at 7 bases. The origin of this receptor is a man in his late teens or twenties in good health. Some clones in this sample may be carry-over from other donors' samples. The CDR3 region is CASSLVGTTNEQFF. CDR3 DNA sequence: TGTGCCAGCAGCTTGGTGGGGACTACCAATGAGCAGTTCTTC.